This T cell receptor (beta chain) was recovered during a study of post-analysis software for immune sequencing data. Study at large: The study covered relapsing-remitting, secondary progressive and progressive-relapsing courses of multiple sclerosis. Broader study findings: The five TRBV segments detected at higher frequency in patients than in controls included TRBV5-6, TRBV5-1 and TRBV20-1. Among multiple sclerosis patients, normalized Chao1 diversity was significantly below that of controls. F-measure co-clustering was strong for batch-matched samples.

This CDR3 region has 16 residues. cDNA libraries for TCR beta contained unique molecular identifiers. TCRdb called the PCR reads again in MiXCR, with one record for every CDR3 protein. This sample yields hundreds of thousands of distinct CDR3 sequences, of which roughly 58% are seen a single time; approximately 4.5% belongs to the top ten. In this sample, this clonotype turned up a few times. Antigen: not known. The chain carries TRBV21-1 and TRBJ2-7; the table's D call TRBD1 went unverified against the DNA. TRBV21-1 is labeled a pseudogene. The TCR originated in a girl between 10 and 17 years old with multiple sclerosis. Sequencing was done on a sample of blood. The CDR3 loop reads CASSTSQGAGDYEQYF. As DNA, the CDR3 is TGTGCCAGCAGCACCAGTCAGGGAGCGGGGGACTACGAGCAGTACTTC.